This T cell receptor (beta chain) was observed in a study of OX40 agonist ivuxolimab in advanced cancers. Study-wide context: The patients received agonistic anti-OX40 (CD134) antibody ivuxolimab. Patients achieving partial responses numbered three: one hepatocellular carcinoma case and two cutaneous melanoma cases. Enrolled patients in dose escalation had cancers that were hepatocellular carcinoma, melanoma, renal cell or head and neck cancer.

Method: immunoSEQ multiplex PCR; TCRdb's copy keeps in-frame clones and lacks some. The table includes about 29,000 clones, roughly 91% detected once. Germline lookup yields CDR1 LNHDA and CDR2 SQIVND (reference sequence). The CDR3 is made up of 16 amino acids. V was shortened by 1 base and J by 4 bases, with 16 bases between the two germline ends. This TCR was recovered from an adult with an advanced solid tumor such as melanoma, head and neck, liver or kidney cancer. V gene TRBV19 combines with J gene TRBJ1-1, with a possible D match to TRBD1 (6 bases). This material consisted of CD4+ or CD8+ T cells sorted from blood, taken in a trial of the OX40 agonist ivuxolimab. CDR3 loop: CASSIGAQGLSTEAFF. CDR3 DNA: TGTGCCAGTAGTATAGGGGCACAGGGTTTGAGCACTGAAGCTTTCTTT.